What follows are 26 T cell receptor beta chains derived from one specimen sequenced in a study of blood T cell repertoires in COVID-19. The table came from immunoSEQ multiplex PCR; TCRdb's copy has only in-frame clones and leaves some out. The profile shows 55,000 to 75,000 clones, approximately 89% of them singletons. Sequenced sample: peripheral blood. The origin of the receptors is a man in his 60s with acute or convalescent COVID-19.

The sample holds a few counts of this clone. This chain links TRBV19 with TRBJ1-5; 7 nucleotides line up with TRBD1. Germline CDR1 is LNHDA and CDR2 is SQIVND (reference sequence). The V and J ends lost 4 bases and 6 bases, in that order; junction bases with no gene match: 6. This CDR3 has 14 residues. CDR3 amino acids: CASSTDRVGQPQHF. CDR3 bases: TGTGCCAGTAGTACCGACAGGGTAGGTCAGCCCCAGCATTTT.

CDR3 protein: CAWSKGTQVTDTQYF. DNA for the CDR3: TGTGCCTGGAGCAAGGGGACACAGGTCACAGATACGCAGTATTTT. The genes are TRBV30 and TRBJ2-3, with a possible D match to TRBD1 (6 bases). The CDR3 consists of 15 residues. The germline V gene has CDR1 GTSNPN and CDR2 SVGIG (reference sequence). V dropped 3 bases and J dropped 2 bases, with 15 bases sitting between them.

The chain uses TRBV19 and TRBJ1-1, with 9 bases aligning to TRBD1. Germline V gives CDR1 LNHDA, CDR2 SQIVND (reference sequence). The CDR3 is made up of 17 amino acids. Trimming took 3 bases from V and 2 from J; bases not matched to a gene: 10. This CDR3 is CASSIGRTGVGNTEAFF. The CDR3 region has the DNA TGTGCCAGTAGTATTGGCAGGACAGGGGTTGGTAACACTGAAGCTTTCTTT.

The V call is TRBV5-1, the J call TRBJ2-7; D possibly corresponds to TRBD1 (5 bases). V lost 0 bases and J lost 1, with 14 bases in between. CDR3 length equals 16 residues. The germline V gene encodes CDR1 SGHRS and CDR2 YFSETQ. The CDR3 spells CASSLVSGPTSYEQYF. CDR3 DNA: TGCGCCAGCAGCTTGGTGTCAGGGCCCACTTCCTACGAGCAGTACTTC.

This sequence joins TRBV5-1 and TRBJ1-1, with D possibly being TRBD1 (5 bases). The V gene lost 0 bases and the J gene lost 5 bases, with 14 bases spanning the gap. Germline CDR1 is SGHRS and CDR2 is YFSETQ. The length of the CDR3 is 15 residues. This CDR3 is CASSLDGREETEAFF. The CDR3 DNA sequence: TGCGCCAGCAGCTTGGACGGCAGGGAGGAGACTGAAGCTTTCTTT.

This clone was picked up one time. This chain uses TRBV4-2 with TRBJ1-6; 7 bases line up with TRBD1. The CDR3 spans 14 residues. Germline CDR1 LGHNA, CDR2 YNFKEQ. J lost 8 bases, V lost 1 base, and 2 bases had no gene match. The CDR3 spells CASSQGTGDSPLHF. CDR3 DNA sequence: TGTGCCAGCAGCCAAGGGACAGGAGATTCACCCCTCCACTTT.

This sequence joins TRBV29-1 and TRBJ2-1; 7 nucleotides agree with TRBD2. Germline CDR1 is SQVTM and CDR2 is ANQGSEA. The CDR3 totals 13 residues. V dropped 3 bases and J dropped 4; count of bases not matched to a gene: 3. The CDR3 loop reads CSVDAGGYNEQFF. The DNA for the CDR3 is TGCAGCGTTGACGCCGGGGGGTACAATGAGCAGTTCTTC.

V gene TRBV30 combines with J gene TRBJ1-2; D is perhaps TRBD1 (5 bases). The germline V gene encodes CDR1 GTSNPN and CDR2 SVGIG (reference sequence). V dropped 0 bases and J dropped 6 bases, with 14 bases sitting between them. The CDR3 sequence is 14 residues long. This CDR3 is CAWSVRQGFDGYTF. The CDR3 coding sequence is TGTGCCTGGAGTGTACGGCAGGGCTTCGATGGCTACACCTTC.

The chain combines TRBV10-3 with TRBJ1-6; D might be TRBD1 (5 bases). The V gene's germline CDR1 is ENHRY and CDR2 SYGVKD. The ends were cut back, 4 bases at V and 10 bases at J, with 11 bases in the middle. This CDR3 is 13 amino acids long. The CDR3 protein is CAISVGGGSPLHF. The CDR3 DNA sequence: TGTGCCATCAGTGTGGGGGGTGGATCACCCCTCCACTTT.

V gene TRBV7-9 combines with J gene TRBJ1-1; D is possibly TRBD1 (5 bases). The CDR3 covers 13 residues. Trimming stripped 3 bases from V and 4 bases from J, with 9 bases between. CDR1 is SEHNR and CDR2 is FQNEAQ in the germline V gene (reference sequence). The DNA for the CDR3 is TGTGCCAGCAGCTTCGGAGGGGTCACTGAAGCTTTCTTT. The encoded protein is CASSFGGVTEAFF.

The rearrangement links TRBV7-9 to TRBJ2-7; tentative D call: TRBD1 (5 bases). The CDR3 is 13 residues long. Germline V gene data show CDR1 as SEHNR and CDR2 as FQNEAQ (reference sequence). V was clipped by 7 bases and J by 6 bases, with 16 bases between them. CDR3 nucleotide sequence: TGTGCCAGCACCCACCCCGGACAATCCGAGCAGTACTTC. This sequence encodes CASTHPGQSEQYF.

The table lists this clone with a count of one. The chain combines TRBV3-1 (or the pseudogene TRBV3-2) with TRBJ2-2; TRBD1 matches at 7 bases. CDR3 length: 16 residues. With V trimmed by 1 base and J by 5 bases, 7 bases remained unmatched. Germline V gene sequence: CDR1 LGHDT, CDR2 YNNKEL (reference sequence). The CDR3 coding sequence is TGTGCCAGCAGCCAAGTGAGGACAGGCGGTACCGGGGAGCTGTTTTTT. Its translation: CASSQVRTGGTGELFF.

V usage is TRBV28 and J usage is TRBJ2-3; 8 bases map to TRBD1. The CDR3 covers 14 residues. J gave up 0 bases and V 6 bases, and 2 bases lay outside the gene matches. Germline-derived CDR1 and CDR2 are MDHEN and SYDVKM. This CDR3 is CASRTGASTDTQYF. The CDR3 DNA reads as TGTGCCAGCAGGACAGGGGCTAGCACAGATACGCAGTATTTT. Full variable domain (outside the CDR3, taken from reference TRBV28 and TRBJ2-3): DVKVTQSSRYLVKRTGEKVFLECVQDMDHENMFWYRQDPGLGLRLIYFSYDVKMKEKGDIPEGYSVSREKKERFSLILESASTNQTSMYLCASRTGASTDTQYFGPGTRLTVL.

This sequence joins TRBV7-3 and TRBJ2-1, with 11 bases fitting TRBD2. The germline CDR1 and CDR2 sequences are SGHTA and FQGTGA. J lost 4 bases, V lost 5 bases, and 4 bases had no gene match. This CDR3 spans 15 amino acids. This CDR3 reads CASSETSGDYNEQFF. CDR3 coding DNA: TGTGCCAGCAGCGAGACTAGCGGGGATTACAATGAGCAGTTCTTC.

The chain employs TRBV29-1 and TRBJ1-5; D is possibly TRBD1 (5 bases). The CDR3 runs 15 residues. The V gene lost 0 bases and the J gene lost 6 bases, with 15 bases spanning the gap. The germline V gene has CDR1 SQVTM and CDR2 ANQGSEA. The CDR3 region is CSVEDPLRGRQPQHF. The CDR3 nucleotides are TGCAGCGTTGAAGACCCCCTGCGGGGACGTCAGCCCCAGCATTTT.

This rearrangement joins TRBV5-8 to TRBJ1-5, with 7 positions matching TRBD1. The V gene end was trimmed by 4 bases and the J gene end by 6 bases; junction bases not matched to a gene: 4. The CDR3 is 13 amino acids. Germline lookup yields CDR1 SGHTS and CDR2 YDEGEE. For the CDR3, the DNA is TGTGCCAGCAGCAACAGGGGAATTCAGCCCCAGCATTTT. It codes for CASSNRGIQPQHF.

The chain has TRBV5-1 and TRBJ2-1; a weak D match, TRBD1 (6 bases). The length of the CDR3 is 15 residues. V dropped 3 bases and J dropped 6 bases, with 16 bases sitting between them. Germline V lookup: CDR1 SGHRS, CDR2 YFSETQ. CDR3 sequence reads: CASSSGQSVANEQFF. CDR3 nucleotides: TGCGCCAGCAGCTCAGGACAGTCCGTTGCCAATGAGCAGTTCTTC.

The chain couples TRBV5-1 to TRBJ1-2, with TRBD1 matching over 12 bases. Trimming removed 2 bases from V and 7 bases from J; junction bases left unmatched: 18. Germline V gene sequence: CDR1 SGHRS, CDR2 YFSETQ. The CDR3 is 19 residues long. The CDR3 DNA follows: TGCGCCAGCAGCTTAGGGACAGGGGGCCTCAAGGGTAAAGTGACTGGCTACACCTTC. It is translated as CASSLGTGGLKGKVTGYTF.

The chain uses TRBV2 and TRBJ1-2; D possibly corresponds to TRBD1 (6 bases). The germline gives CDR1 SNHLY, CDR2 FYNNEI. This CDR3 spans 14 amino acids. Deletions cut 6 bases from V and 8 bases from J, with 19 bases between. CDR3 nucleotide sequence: TGTGCCAGCAGAGTGGACAGTGCCTTCGGAGGCTACACCTTC. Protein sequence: CASRVDSAFGGYTF.

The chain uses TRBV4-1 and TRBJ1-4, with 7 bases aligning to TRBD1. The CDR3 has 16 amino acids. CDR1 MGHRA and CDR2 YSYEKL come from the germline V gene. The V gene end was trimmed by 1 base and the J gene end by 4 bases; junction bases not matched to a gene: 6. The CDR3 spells CASSQVSGQFNEKLFF. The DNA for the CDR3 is TGCGCCAGCAGCCAAGTTTCGGGACAGTTTAATGAAAAACTGTTTTTT.

CDR3 bases: TGTGCCAGCAGCAAGGGACAGTCTGATGAAAAACTGTTTTTT. Translating gives CASSKGQSDEKLFF. The gene calls are TRBV7-3 and TRBJ1-4; 7 bases are shared with TRBD1. Germline CDR1 SGHTA, CDR2 FQGTGA. The CDR3 has 14 amino acids. V shed 5 bases, J shed 6 bases, and the junction held 6 bases outside the gene matches.

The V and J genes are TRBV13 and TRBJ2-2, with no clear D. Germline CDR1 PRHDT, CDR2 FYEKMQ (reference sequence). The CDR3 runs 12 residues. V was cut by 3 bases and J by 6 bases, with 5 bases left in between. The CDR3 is CASSFRSGELFF. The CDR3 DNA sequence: TGTGCCAGCAGCTTCAGGTCCGGGGAGCTGTTTTTT.

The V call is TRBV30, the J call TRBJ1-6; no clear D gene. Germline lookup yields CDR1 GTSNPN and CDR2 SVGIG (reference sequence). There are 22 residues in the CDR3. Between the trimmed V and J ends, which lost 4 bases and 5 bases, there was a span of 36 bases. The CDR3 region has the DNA TGTGCCTGGAAGCCTGGAGTGTACCTAAATTCCCTTCCGGGGATTAATAATTCACCCCTCCACTTT. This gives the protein CAWKPGVYLNSLPGINNSPLHF.

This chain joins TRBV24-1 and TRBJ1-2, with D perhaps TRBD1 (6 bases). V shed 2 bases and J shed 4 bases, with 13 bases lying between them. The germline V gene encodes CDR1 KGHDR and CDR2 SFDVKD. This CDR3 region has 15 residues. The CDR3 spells CATSDSRRGFYGYTF. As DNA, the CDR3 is TGTGCCACCAGTGATTCCCGTAGGGGGTTCTATGGCTACACCTTC.

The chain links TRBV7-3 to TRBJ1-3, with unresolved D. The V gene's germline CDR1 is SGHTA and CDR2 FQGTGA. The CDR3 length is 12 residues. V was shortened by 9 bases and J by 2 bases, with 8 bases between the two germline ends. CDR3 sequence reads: CASRRAGNTIYF. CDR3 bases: TGTGCCAGTCGGAGGGCTGGAAACACCATATATTTT.

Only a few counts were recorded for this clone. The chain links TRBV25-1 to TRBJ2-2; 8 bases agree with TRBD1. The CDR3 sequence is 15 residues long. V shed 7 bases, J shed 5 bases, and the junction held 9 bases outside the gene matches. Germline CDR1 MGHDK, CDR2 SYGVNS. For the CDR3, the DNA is TGTGCCAGCACCCAGACAGGGGTTGATACCGGGGAGCTGTTTTTT. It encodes CASTQTGVDTGELFF.